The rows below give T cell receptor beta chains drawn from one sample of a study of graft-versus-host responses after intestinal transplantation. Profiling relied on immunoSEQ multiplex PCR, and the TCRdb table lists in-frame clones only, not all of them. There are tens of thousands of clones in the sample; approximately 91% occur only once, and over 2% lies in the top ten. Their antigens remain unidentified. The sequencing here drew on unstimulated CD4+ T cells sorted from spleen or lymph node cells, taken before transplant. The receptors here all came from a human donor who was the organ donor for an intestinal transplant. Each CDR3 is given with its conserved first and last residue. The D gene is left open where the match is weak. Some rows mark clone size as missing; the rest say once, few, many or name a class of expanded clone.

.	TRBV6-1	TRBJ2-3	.	CASSRPTDTQYF	TGTGCCAGCAGCAGACCCACAGATACGCAGTATTTT
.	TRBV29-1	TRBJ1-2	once	CSVAANYGYTF	TGCAGCGTTGCAGCTAACTATGGCTACACCTTC
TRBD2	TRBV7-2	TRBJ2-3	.	CASSLATSGSARGTQYF	TGTGCCAGCAGCTTAGCGACTAGCGGGAGCGCCAGGGGTACGCAGTATTTT
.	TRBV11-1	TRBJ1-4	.	CASSLVGHPGEKLFF	TGTGCCAGCAGCTTAGTAGGACATCCGGGTGAAAAACTGTTTTTT
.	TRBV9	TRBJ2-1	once	CASSVGELPPYNEQFF	TGTGCCAGCAGCGTAGGTGAACTGCCTCCCTACAATGAGCAGTTCTTC
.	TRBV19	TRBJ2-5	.	CASSRRGQETQYF	TGTGCCAGTAGTCGCCGTGGACAAGAGACCCAGTACTTC
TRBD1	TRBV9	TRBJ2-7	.	CASSAGQGTYEQYF	TGTGCCAGCAGCGCGGGACAGGGGACCTACGAGCAGTACTTC
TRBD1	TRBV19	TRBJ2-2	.	CASSIGTGGVGELFF	TGTGCCAGTAGTATAGGGACAGGGGGGGTCGGGGAGCTGTTTTTT
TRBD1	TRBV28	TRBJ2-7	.	CASSPTKQGAGEQYF	TGTGCCAGCAGTCCAACTAAACAGGGGGCGGGCGAGCAGTACTTC
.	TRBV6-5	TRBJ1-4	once	CASSYGATNEKLFF	TGTGCCAGCAGTTACGGGGCAACTAATGAAAAACTGTTTTTT
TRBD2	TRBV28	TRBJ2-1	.	CASSLAGRSYNEQFF	TGTGCCAGCAGTTTGGCCGGGAGGTCATACAATGAGCAGTTCTTC
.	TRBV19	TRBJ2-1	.	CASSSTDRGGTRRYNEQFF	TGTGCCAGTTCCTCCACCGACAGGGGTGGGACTAGGAGGTACAATGAGCAGTTCTTC
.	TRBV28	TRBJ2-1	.	CASSLAAQDEQFF	TGTGCCAGCAGTTTGGCAGCTCAGGATGAGCAGTTCTTC
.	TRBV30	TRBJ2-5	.	CAWNAAGETQYF	TGTGCCTGGAATGCGGCAGGGGAGACCCAGTACTTC